A selection of T cell receptor beta chains follows, all from one sample in a study of CD4 T cells in relation to SARS-CoV-2 and coronaviruses. What these receptors recognize is not known. TCRdb's table, derived via immunoSEQ multiplex PCR, lists solely in-frame clones and lacks some. The sample has some 11,000 clones; 78% are singletons. Sequenced input: CD4+ T cells from PBMCs, cultured in vitro. These receptors were collected from a human donor in good health. The CDR3 runs from the conserved cysteine through the conserved F or W.

V gene	J gene	CDR3 protein
TRBV18	TRBJ2-6	CASSPGRQGVWANVLTF
TRBV7-9	TRBJ1-6	CASSFTLINSPLHF
TRBV10-3	TRBJ1-1	CATGQGGLNTEAFF
TRBV6-5	TRBJ1-1	CASSFPGVAEAFF
TRBV4-3	TRBJ2-3	CASSQDLATDTQYF
TRBV4-1	TRBJ1-2	CASSQPSGGKSYGYTF
TRBV4-1	TRBJ1-3	CASSLSSGNTIYF
TRBV3-1/TRBV3-2	TRBJ2-7	CASSQVGGGGDEQYF
TRBV19	TRBJ1-5	CASSFPNQPQHF
TRBV5-1	TRBJ2-7	CASSLSGSSYEQYF
TRBV10-3	TRBJ1-6	CAISAGQGRSPLHF
TRBV12-5	TRBJ2-5	CASGLAVQETQYF
TRBV12-3/TRBV12-4	TRBJ1-1	CASSPQLSTEAFF
TRBV6-4	TRBJ2-7	CASLAPVHEQYF
TRBV4-1	TRBJ2-7	CASSHVPGAYEQYF
TRBV19	TRBJ2-2	CASSPTASTGELFF